The clone carrying this T cell receptor (beta chain) was picked up many times. The antigen remains unidentified. The data were obtained in a study of T cells after yellow fever vaccination. As TCR cDNA was made by 5'RACE template switching, a universal primer site and UMIs were added. TCRdb reprocessed the 5' RACE reads with MiXCR, giving one entry per CDR3 protein. The repertoire consists of hundreds of thousands of distinct CDR3 sequences, with about 14% occurring once and the leading ten covering around 15%. Per the germline V gene, CDR1 is DFQATT and CDR2 is SNEGSKA (reference sequence). With 4 bases clipped from V and 10 bases from J, the junction kept 10 bases outside the gene matches. The CDR3 runs to 15 residues. Regarding the study as a whole: Post-booster samples contained most primary-vaccination clones (about 96% CD4, around 90% CD8).

The source was PBMCs, collected on the day of the yellow fever booster vaccination. The chain carries TRBV20-1 and TRBJ1-6; 10 bases map to TRBD1. The TCR sequence derives from a man aged 25 to 40 who received the YFV17D yellow fever vaccine. For the CDR3, the DNA is TGCAGTGCTACCCCCGACAGGGGGCTTGGGTCACCCCTCCACTTT. It translates to CSATPDRGLGSPLHF.